The rows below give T cell receptor beta chains drawn from one sample of a study of Graves' ophthalmopathy and Graves' hyperthyroidism. MiXCR, applied by TCRdb to the multiplex PCR reads, yields one record per CDR3 protein. The data hold 600,000 to 650,000 distinct CDR3 sequences, with 22% observed a single time. The specimen was peripheral blood. The receptors shown here come from a woman aged 18 to 35 with stable Graves' hyperthyroidism. Some clones in this sample may be carry-over from other donors' samples. Both conserved end residues are part of each CDR3. A D gene is named only where the DNA matches it firmly. Not all rows give a size; the values are once, few, many and, for expanded clones, a class.

size	V	length	J	D	CDR3	DNA
NA	TRBV19	16	TRBJ1-5	NA	CASSTLRQVFNQPQHF	TGTGCCAGTAGTACCCTACGGCAGGTGTTCAATCAGCCCCAGCATTTT
many	TRBV6-5	12	TRBJ2-7	NA	CASSYSSSGLHF	TGTGCCAGCAGTTACTCGAGTTCTGGGTTACACTTC
NA	TRBV11-2	15	TRBJ2-7	TRBD2	CASSFGLAGIYEQYF	TGTGCCAGCAGCTTTGGTCTAGCGGGAATCTACGAGCAGTACTTC
NA	TRBV27	13	TRBJ1-1	NA	CASSISSNTEAFF	TGTGCCAGCAGCATATCGTCGAACACTGAAGCTTTCTTT
many	TRBV11-2	18	TRBJ1-2	TRBD1	CASSLEGDRGRLSFGYTF	TGTGCCAGCAGCTTAGAAGGTGACAGGGGTCGCCTCAGCTTCGGCTACACCTTC
many	TRBV12-3/TRBV12-4	15	TRBJ2-4	NA	CASSLEDEAKNIQYF	TGTGCCAGCAGTTTGGAGGATGAAGCCAAAAACATTCAGTACTTC
many	TRBV6-2/TRBV6-3	14	TRBJ1-6	NA	CASSLAGNTSPLHF	TGTGCCAGCAGTCTCGCTGGAAATACTTCACCCCTCCACTTT
many	TRBV5-1	14	TRBJ1-3	TRBD1	CASSLRGLGNTIYF	TGCGCCAGCAGCTTAAGGGGGCTAGGAAACACCATATATTTT
NA	TRBV28	17	TRBJ1-5	TRBD1	CASSLDPGQGSNQPQHF	TGTGCCAGCAGCCTCGATCCGGGACAGGGTAGCAATCAGCCCCAGCATTTT
many	TRBV10-3	13	TRBJ2-7	TRBD1	CAISGDRSYEQYF	TGTGCCATCAGTGGGGACAGGTCCTACGAGCAGTACTTC
many	TRBV7-3	16	TRBJ2-5	NA	CASSRSGATDAETQYF	TGTGCCAGCAGCCGATCCGGGGCCACCGACGCGGAGACCCAGTACTTC
many	TRBV6-2/TRBV6-3	17	TRBJ1-3	NA	CASSYSRGSGTGNTIYF	TGTGCCAGCAGTTACTCCCGGGGGTCTGGAACTGGAAACACCATATATTTT
many	TRBV12-3/TRBV12-4	14	TRBJ1-2	TRBD1	CASSPGTVRDGYTF	TGTGCCAGCAGCCCTGGGACAGTTCGGGATGGCTACACCTTC
many	TRBV6-5	16	TRBJ1-1	NA	CASSYSQGELNTEAFF	TGTGCCAGCAGTTACTCCCAGGGCGAGTTGAACACTGAAGCTTTCTTT
many	TRBV6-1	15	TRBJ1-5	NA	CASRLPSTGNQPQHF	TGTGCCAGCAGGCTCCCTTCCACGGGCAATCAGCCCCAGCATTTT
many	TRBV5-6	14	TRBJ1-6	NA	CASSPGRTISPLHF	TGTGCCAGCAGCCCGGGTCGAACAATATCACCCCTCCACTTT
few	TRBV6-5	15	TRBJ1-2	NA	CASSYGRGRRYGYTF	TGTGCCAGCAGTTACGGTCGGGGACGTAGGTATGGCTACACCTTC
many	TRBV9	15	TRBJ1-2	TRBD1	CASSVEGRGLSGYTF	TGTGCCAGCAGCGTAGAAGGCAGGGGGCTCTCTGGCTACACCTTC
many	TRBV10-3	17	TRBJ2-2	TRBD2	CAIRSTSGGENTGELFF	TGTGCCATCCGGTCGACTAGCGGGGGGGAGAACACCGGGGAGCTGTTTTTT
many	TRBV20-1	16	TRBJ1-1	NA	CSARDRRAGEGRRAFF	TGCAGTGCTAGAGATCGAAGGGCCGGAGAGGGCCGGAGAGCTTTCTTT
once	TRBV19	14	TRBJ1-1	NA	CASSIFFPDTEAFF	TGTGCCAGTAGTATTTTCTTCCCGGACACTGAAGCTTTCTTT
many	TRBV9	15	TRBJ1-6	TRBD1	CASSETGNGNSPLHF	TGTGCCAGCAGCGAGACAGGGAATGGCAATTCACCCCTCCACTTT
many	TRBV29-1	13	TRBJ1-6	NA	CSVGTDYNSPLHF	TGCAGCGTTGGGACAGATTATAATTCACCCCTCCACTTT
many	TRBV10-1	14	TRBJ2-7	NA	CASSEWRAPYEQYF	TGCGCCAGCAGTGAGTGGCGGGCCCCCTACGAGCAGTACTTC
many	TRBV12-3/TRBV12-4	14	TRBJ2-5	NA	CASSPGTTQETQYF	TGTGCCAGCAGTCCCGGGACAACTCAAGAGACCCAGTACTTC
many	TRBV30	11	TRBJ1-1	TRBD1	CAGRQGSEAFF	TGTGCTGGCCGACAGGGATCTGAAGCTTTCTTT
medium-sized	TRBV6-2/TRBV6-3	15	TRBJ2-5	NA	CASSYFGRAKETQYF	TGTGCCAGCAGTTACTTCGGCAGGGCCAAAGAGACCCAGTACTTC